These T cell receptor beta chains were read from a single sample in a study of blood T cell repertoires in COVID-19. This table comes from immunoSEQ multiplex PCR, and its TCRdb copy is limited to in-frame clones, with some not included. This table holds roughly 300,000 clones, about 88% found once. Sequencing was carried out using PBMCs or T cells enriched from blood (not recorded which). The source of these receptors is a woman aged 25-40 years who had recovered from COVID-19. Both conserved end residues are part of each CDR3. The D gene is left open where the match is weak. Rows give clone size only sometimes, using once, few, many, or a class for an expanded clone.

J gene: TRBJ1-3; CDR3 length: 16; clone size: .; V gene: TRBV18; D gene: TRBD1; CDR3 protein: CASSPQGVYSGNTIYF; CDR3 DNA: TGTGCCAGCTCACCGCAGGGGGTCTACTCTGGAAACACCATATATTTT
J gene: TRBJ2-6; CDR3 length: 18; clone size: few; V gene: TRBV27; D gene: TRBD1; CDR3 protein: CASSGYRGQGSGANVLTF; CDR3 DNA: TGTGCCAGCAGTGGCTACAGGGGCCAGGGCTCTGGGGCCAACGTCCTGACTTTC
J gene: TRBJ2-5; CDR3 length: 14; clone size: .; V gene: TRBV19; D gene: TRBD1; CDR3 protein: CASSSPGGAETQYF; CDR3 DNA: TGTGCCAGTAGTTCCCCAGGGGGAGCGGAGACCCAGTACTTC
J gene: TRBJ1-5; CDR3 length: 14; clone size: .; V gene: TRBV7-6; D gene: TRBD1; CDR3 protein: CASSLEGQYQPQHF; CDR3 DNA: TGTGCCAGCAGCCTTGAGGGACAGTATCAGCCCCAGCATTTT
J gene: TRBJ1-6; CDR3 length: 11; clone size: .; V gene: TRBV2; D gene: .; CDR3 protein: CASSQTFTLHF; CDR3 DNA: TGTGCCAGCAGCCAGACATTTACCCTCCACTTT
J gene: TRBJ2-4; CDR3 length: 15; clone size: .; V gene: TRBV19; D gene: .; CDR3 protein: CASTHEYASHSIQYF; CDR3 DNA: TGTGCCAGTACCCATGAATACGCAAGCCATAGCATTCAGTACTTC
J gene: TRBJ1-5; CDR3 length: 18; clone size: once; V gene: TRBV6-2/TRBV6-3; D gene: TRBD1; CDR3 protein: CASSLGQGTLYSNQPQHF; CDR3 DNA: TGTGCCAGCAGTCTCGGACAGGGAACCTTGTATAGCAATCAGCCCCAGCATTTT
J gene: TRBJ2-5; CDR3 length: 15; clone size: .; V gene: TRBV7-7; D gene: TRBD2; CDR3 protein: CASSLRGGAQETQYF; CDR3 DNA: TGTGCCAGCAGCTTACGCGGGGGGGCGCAAGAGACCCAGTACTTC
J gene: TRBJ1-4; CDR3 length: 13; clone size: .; V gene: TRBV6-5; D gene: TRBD1; CDR3 protein: CASRSGGDEKLFF; CDR3 DNA: TGTGCCAGCAGATCAGGGGGCGATGAAAAACTGTTTTTT
J gene: TRBJ2-1; CDR3 length: 15; clone size: .; V gene: TRBV6-5; D gene: TRBD1; CDR3 protein: CASSYRQGARNEQFF; CDR3 DNA: TGTGCCAGCAGTTATCGCCAGGGGGCGAGAAATGAGCAGTTCTTC
J gene: TRBJ1-2; CDR3 length: 16; clone size: .; V gene: TRBV7-2; D gene: .; CDR3 protein: CASSLSWSRANYGYTF; CDR3 DNA: TGTGCCAGCAGCCTGTCCTGGTCACGAGCTAACTATGGCTACACCTTC
J gene: TRBJ1-1; CDR3 length: 14; clone size: .; V gene: TRBV18; D gene: .; CDR3 protein: CASSPYGGNTEAFF; CDR3 DNA: TGTGCCAGCTCACCTTACGGGGGGAACACTGAAGCTTTCTTT
J gene: TRBJ2-3; CDR3 length: 19; clone size: .; V gene: TRBV21-1; D gene: .; CDR3 protein: CASSKAPEGGACGTDTQYF; CDR3 DNA: TGTGCCAGCAGCAAAGCGCCGGAAGGGGGCGCTTGTGGCACAGATACGCAGTATTTT
J gene: TRBJ2-2; CDR3 length: 18; clone size: .; V gene: TRBV18; D gene: TRBD1; CDR3 protein: CASSPRNLQGAIHGELFF; CDR3 DNA: TGTGCCAGCTCACCTCGTAACTTACAGGGGGCCATCCACGGGGAGCTGTTTTTT
J gene: TRBJ2-7; CDR3 length: 15; clone size: .; V gene: TRBV5-1; D gene: TRBD1; CDR3 protein: CASSLGTGSTYEQYF; CDR3 DNA: TGCGCCAGCAGCCTAGGGACAGGGAGTACCTACGAGCAGTACTTC
J gene: TRBJ1-4; CDR3 length: 15; clone size: once; V gene: TRBV7-9; D gene: .; CDR3 protein: CASSLDSSRNEKLFF; CDR3 DNA: TGTGCCAGCAGCTTAGACAGTTCAAGGAATGAAAAACTGTTTTTT
J gene: TRBJ2-7; CDR3 length: 15; clone size: once; V gene: TRBV5-4; D gene: TRBD1; CDR3 protein: CASSPGGTGIDEQYF; CDR3 DNA: TGTGCCAGCAGCCCTGGAGGGACAGGGATCGACGAGCAGTACTTC
J gene: TRBJ1-2; CDR3 length: 14; clone size: few; V gene: TRBV4-1; D gene: .; CDR3 protein: CASSQDRSLYGYTF; CDR3 DNA: TGCGCCAGCAGCCAGGACAGAAGCCTCTATGGCTACACCTTC
J gene: TRBJ1-5; CDR3 length: 12; clone size: .; V gene: TRBV12-5; D gene: .; CDR3 protein: CASGLESQPQHF; CDR3 DNA: TGTGCTAGTGGTTTGGAGAGTCAGCCCCAGCATTTT
J gene: TRBJ1-2; CDR3 length: 14; clone size: .; V gene: TRBV15; D gene: .; CDR3 protein: CATSRDRTAYGYTF; CDR3 DNA: TGTGCCACCAGCAGAGATCGGACAGCCTATGGCTACACCTTC
J gene: TRBJ2-2; CDR3 length: 15; clone size: few; V gene: TRBV2; D gene: .; CDR3 protein: CASRQGGASTGELFF; CDR3 DNA: TGTGCCAGCAGACAGGGTGGGGCATCCACCGGGGAGCTGTTTTTT
J gene: TRBJ2-6; CDR3 length: 18; clone size: .; V gene: TRBV4-3; D gene: TRBD2; CDR3 protein: CASSQREGFGSGANVLTF; CDR3 DNA: TGCGCCAGCAGCCAACGGGAGGGTTTTGGATCTGGGGCCAACGTCCTGACTTTC
J gene: TRBJ2-7; CDR3 length: 15; clone size: .; V gene: TRBV9; D gene: .; CDR3 protein: CASGRGDSASYEQYF; CDR3 DNA: TGTGCCAGTGGTCGGGGTGATTCGGCCTCCTACGAGCAGTACTTC
J gene: TRBJ2-7; CDR3 length: 14; clone size: .; V gene: TRBV11-2; D gene: TRBD1; CDR3 protein: CASSPRTGSHEQYF; CDR3 DNA: TGTGCCAGCAGCCCCCGGACAGGGAGCCACGAGCAGTACTTC
J gene: TRBJ1-4; CDR3 length: 14; clone size: .; V gene: TRBV19; D gene: .; CDR3 protein: CASSHRARDEKLFF; CDR3 DNA: TGTGCCAGTAGCCACAGGGCTAGGGATGAAAAACTGTTTTTT
J gene: TRBJ1-4; CDR3 length: 16; clone size: few; V gene: TRBV5-1; D gene: TRBD1; CDR3 protein: CASSLGAQGAFEKLFF; CDR3 DNA: TGCGCCAGCAGCTTGGGGGCGCAGGGGGCTTTTGAAAAACTGTTTTTT
J gene: TRBJ1-4; CDR3 length: 15; clone size: .; V gene: TRBV5-6; D gene: .; CDR3 protein: CASSFYSGRQGKLFF; CDR3 DNA: TGTGCCAGCAGCTTTTATAGCGGGCGTCAGGGAAAACTGTTTTTT
J gene: TRBJ2-3; CDR3 length: 16; clone size: .; V gene: TRBV7-6; D gene: TRBD2; CDR3 protein: CASSPRLAGVISTQYF; CDR3 DNA: TGTGCCAGCAGCCCCAGACTAGCGGGTGTCATCTCTACGCAGTATTTT
J gene: TRBJ1-4; CDR3 length: 15; clone size: .; V gene: TRBV28; D gene: TRBD1; CDR3 protein: CASSRPGQGIEKLFF; CDR3 DNA: TGTGCCAGCAGCAGACCGGGACAGGGAATTGAAAAACTGTTTTTT
J gene: TRBJ2-3; CDR3 length: 13; clone size: once; V gene: TRBV6-5; D gene: .; CDR3 protein: CASTPPGADTQYF; CDR3 DNA: TGTGCCAGCACCCCCCCCGGGGCAGATACGCAGTATTTT
J gene: TRBJ1-3; CDR3 length: 16; clone size: .; V gene: TRBV7-2; D gene: .; CDR3 protein: CASSLLSPVSGNTIYF; CDR3 DNA: TGTGCCAGCAGCTTATTATCTCCGGTCTCTGGAAACACCATATATTTT
J gene: TRBJ1-5; CDR3 length: 15; clone size: .; V gene: TRBV4-3; D gene: .; CDR3 protein: CASSQDTGGPQPQHF; CDR3 DNA: TGCGCCAGCAGCCAAGATACGGGGGGGCCACAGCCCCAGCATTTT
J gene: TRBJ2-2; CDR3 length: 15; clone size: .; V gene: TRBV19; D gene: .; CDR3 protein: CASSNDRFNTGELFF; CDR3 DNA: TGTGCCAGTAGCAATGACAGGTTCAACACCGGGGAGCTGTTTTTT
J gene: TRBJ1-1; CDR3 length: 15; clone size: .; V gene: TRBV27; D gene: .; CDR3 protein: CASSLSTGLNTEAFF; CDR3 DNA: TGTGCCAGCAGTTTATCAACCGGGTTGAACACTGAAGCTTTCTTT
J gene: TRBJ1-3; CDR3 length: 15; clone size: .; V gene: TRBV7-9; D gene: TRBD1; CDR3 protein: CASSLRTGRGNTIYF; CDR3 DNA: TGTGCCAGCAGCCTGCGGACAGGGCGGGGAAACACCATATATTTT
J gene: TRBJ1-1; CDR3 length: 10; clone size: .; V gene: TRBV6-1; D gene: .; CDR3 protein: CASRQTEAFF; CDR3 DNA: TGTGCCAGCAGGCAGACTGAAGCTTTCTTT
J gene: TRBJ2-7; CDR3 length: 14; clone size: .; V gene: TRBV19; D gene: TRBD1; CDR3 protein: CASSTPGQGGEQYF; CDR3 DNA: TGTGCCAGTAGTACCCCGGGACAGGGCGGCGAGCAGTACTTC
J gene: TRBJ1-6; CDR3 length: 15; clone size: .; V gene: TRBV2; D gene: TRBD1; CDR3 protein: CASSEETGLSSPLHF; CDR3 DNA: TGTGCCAGCAGTGAGGAGACAGGGTTGAGTTCACCCCTCCACTTT
J gene: TRBJ1-1; CDR3 length: 17; clone size: once; V gene: TRBV28; D gene: TRBD1; CDR3 protein: CASSQRGQPVWSTEAFF; CDR3 DNA: TGTGCCAGCAGCCAAAGGGGACAGCCGGTTTGGAGCACTGAAGCTTTCTTT
J gene: TRBJ2-2; CDR3 length: 16; clone size: .; V gene: TRBV2; D gene: TRBD2; CDR3 protein: CASSDPAGGNTGELFF; CDR3 DNA: TGTGCCAGCAGTGACCCAGCGGGGGGTAACACCGGGGAGCTGTTTTTT
J gene: TRBJ2-1; CDR3 length: 15; clone size: once; V gene: TRBV19; D gene: .; CDR3 protein: CASSGVQGGYNEQFF; CDR3 DNA: TGTGCCAGTAGCGGAGTCCAAGGCGGCTACAATGAGCAGTTCTTC
J gene: TRBJ2-2; CDR3 length: 15; clone size: .; V gene: TRBV25-1; D gene: TRBD1; CDR3 protein: CASRKGQGDTGELFF; CDR3 DNA: TGTGCCAGCAGAAAGGGACAGGGGGACACCGGGGAGCTGTTTTTT
J gene: TRBJ2-3; CDR3 length: 14; clone size: .; V gene: TRBV6-4; D gene: TRBD2; CDR3 protein: CASSELAGANTQYF; CDR3 DNA: TGTGCCAGCAGTGAACTAGCGGGGGCCAATACGCAGTATTTT
J gene: TRBJ1-2; CDR3 length: 15; clone size: .; V gene: TRBV2; D gene: TRBD1; CDR3 protein: CARAPSGTDRAGYTF; CDR3 DNA: TGTGCCAGGGCCCCCTCCGGGACGGACAGGGCTGGCTACACCTTC
J gene: TRBJ1-1; CDR3 length: 13; clone size: .; V gene: TRBV28; D gene: .; CDR3 protein: CARERRGRTEAFF; CDR3 DNA: TGTGCCAGGGAGAGGAGGGGAAGGACTGAAGCTTTCTTT
J gene: TRBJ2-3; CDR3 length: 15; clone size: .; V gene: TRBV7-2; D gene: TRBD2; CDR3 protein: CASSLRSSGGYTQYF; CDR3 DNA: TGTGCCAGCAGCTTAAGGTCCAGCGGGGGATATACGCAGTATTTT
J gene: TRBJ1-2; CDR3 length: 11; clone size: many; V gene: TRBV3-1/TRBV3-2; D gene: .; CDR3 protein: CASSHGRLRTF; CDR3 DNA: TGTGCCAGCAGCCACGGCAGGTTGAGAACCTTC
J gene: TRBJ1-2; CDR3 length: 16; clone size: .; V gene: TRBV4-3; D gene: .; CDR3 protein: CASSQASQGSNYGYTF; CDR3 DNA: TGCGCCAGCAGCCAAGCATCACAGGGCTCTAACTATGGCTACACCTTC
J gene: TRBJ2-5; CDR3 length: 15; clone size: .; V gene: TRBV28; D gene: .; CDR3 protein: CASSNHATGKETQYF; CDR3 DNA: TGTGCCAGCAGTAACCACGCGACAGGAAAAGAGACCCAGTACTTC